The sequence of this TCR beta chain was determined in a study of cytomegalovirus exposure and HLA in healthy donors. General study findings and limits: Presence/absence analysis assumed near-uniform sequencing depth across donors. In a later analysis, TCR beta V- and J-gene trimming showed a link to a missense DCLRE1C variant.

Among the donors, all were healthy bone marrow donors. This clone was picked up one time. As yet, its antigen is unknown. The study ran its PCR with 60 Vbeta and 13 Jbeta primers. Clones were read by immunoSEQ multiplex PCR, and TCRdb kept only the in-frame ones, dropping some. The data contain about 160,000 clones, approximately 84% of them singletons. With V trimmed by 4 bases and J by 0 bases, 5 bases remained unmatched. Germline assignment: CDR1 MGHDK and CDR2 SYGVNS. The CDR3 runs to 17 residues. The TCR comes from a boy between 2 and 10 years old in good health and CMV-seronegative. Sequencing used PBMCs. The chain uses TRBV25-1 and TRBJ2-1; 11 bases agree with TRBD2. DNA for the CDR3: TGTGCCAGCAGTGCCACTAGCGGGAGTCCCTCCTACAATGAGCAGTTCTTC. It yields the protein CASSATSGSPSYNEQFF.